This T cell receptor (beta chain) was captured by sequencing in a study of cytomegalovirus exposure and HLA in healthy donors. On the study more broadly: Of the donors genotyped, several hundred in all, about 80% fell in the Caucasian-associated ancestry cluster.

Regarding this clone: No antigen is known for it.

The study ran its PCR with 60 Vbeta and 13 Jbeta primers. Here immunoSEQ multiplex PCR was the method, and the copy in TCRdb shows in-frame clones only, minus some. The data show approximately 140,000 clones, roughly 80% seen once. General study findings and limits: Reportedly, fewer N-insertions than the approximately 600-donor mean appeared in an Asian-associated ancestry cluster in a later analysis. Previously analyzed data showed that most TCR beta V segments were productive at a frequency of about 87% or about 30%. Roughly uniform sequencing depth across donors was assumed, possibly incorrectly.

This TCR was sampled from a man aged 18 to 30 in good health and CMV-seronegative. The specimen sequenced was PBMCs.

CDR3 nucleotides: TGTGCCAGCCGGACAGGGGACTACACCGGGGAGCTGTTTTTT. This codes for CASRTGDYTGELFF. The chain employs TRBV27 and TRBJ2-2; 9 positions agree with TRBD1. This CDR3 has 14 amino acids. Per the germline V gene, CDR1 is MNHEY and CDR2 is SMNVEV (reference sequence). V was clipped by 8 bases and J by 3 bases; unmatched bases: 4.